The entry below describes one TCR beta chain. V trimming: 6 bases; J trimming: 5 bases; junction bases outside the gene matches: 2. The CDR3 runs 13 residues. This sample is drawn from a study of blood T cell repertoires in COVID-19. Across the study: The United States, Italy and Spain supplied acute and convalescent COVID-19 samples.

Sequencing used immunoSEQ multiplex PCR; TCRdb keeps in-frame clones, though not all of them. The table includes 110,000 to 150,000 clones, 65% to 80% detected once. The TCR sequence derives from a woman in her sixties with acute or convalescent COVID-19. The sample comprised peripheral blood. The chain is built from TRBV12-3 or TRBV12-4 and TRBJ1-5; 9 nucleotides agree with TRBD1. The CDR3 loop reads CASRGTGHQPQHF. The CDR3 DNA sequence: TGTGCCAGCAGGGGGACAGGGCATCAGCCCCAGCATTTT.